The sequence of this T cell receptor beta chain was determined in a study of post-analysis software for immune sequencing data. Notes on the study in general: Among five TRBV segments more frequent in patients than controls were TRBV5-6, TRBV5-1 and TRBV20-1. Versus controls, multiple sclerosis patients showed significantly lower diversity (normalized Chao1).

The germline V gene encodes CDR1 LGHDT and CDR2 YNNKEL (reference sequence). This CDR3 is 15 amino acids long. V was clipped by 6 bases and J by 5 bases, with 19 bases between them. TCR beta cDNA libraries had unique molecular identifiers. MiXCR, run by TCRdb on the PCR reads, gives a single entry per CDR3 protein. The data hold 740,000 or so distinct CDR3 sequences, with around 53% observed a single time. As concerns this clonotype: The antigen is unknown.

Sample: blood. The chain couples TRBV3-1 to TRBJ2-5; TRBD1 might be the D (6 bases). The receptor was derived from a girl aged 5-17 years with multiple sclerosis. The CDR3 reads CASRQWDKGWETQYF. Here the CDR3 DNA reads TGTGCCAGCAGACAGTGGGACAAGGGATGGGAGACCCAGTACTTC.